Following are 5 T cell receptor beta chains from one sample sequenced in a study of blood T cell repertoires in COVID-19. The method was immunoSEQ multiplex PCR; TCRdb's version includes in-frame clones alone and lacks a portion of them. This sample has roughly 300,000 clones, with under 95% found just once. The sample was PBMCs or T cells enriched from blood (not recorded which). These receptors were obtained from a woman younger than 45 who had recovered from COVID-19.

The V and J genes are TRBV4-2 and TRBJ2-7, with 8 nucleotides matching TRBD1. The CDR3 is made up of 14 amino acids. V dropped 4 bases and J dropped 7; count of bases not matched to a gene: 9. The germline V gene encodes CDR1 LGHNA and CDR2 YNFKEQ. CDR3 DNA: TGTGCCAGCAGCCCAGGACAGGGAGGAGAGGAGCAGTACTTC. Its protein product is CASSPGQGGEEQYF.

This sequence joins TRBV7-3 and TRBJ2-7, with 9 positions matching TRBD1. CDR1 and CDR2 (germline): SGHTA, FQGTGA. The CDR3 consists of 14 residues. V dropped 2 bases and J dropped 6; count of bases not matched to a gene: 5. The CDR3 region is CASSLWDRAGEQYF. The CDR3 DNA reads as TGTGCCAGCAGCTTATGGGACAGGGCGGGCGAGCAGTACTTC.

For the CDR3, the DNA is TGTGCCAGCAGCCAAGAGAGGATGTTGTTGGCTAGCGGGTACAATGAGCAGTTCTTC. This translates into CASSQERMLLASGYNEQFF. The genes are TRBV4-2 and TRBJ2-1; TRBD2 aligns across 8 bases. The ends lost 0 bases at V and 4 bases at J; junction bases unmatched: 14. Germline V lookup: CDR1 LGHNA, CDR2 YNFKEQ. This CDR3 region has 19 residues.

The CDR3 DNA is TGTGCCAGCAGCTCTAGGGGCGCGGGACAGAGATACAATGAGCAGTTCTTC. It encodes CASSSRGAGQRYNEQFF. J is TRBJ2-1 and V is TRBV11-2; possibly TRBD1 for D (7 bases). Germline CDR1 reads SGHAT; CDR2 reads FQNNGV. CDR3 size: 17 residues. Trimming stripped 4 bases from V and 4 bases from J, with 20 bases between.

This clone was observed a handful of times. The chain recombines TRBV3-1 (or the pseudogene TRBV3-2) with TRBJ2-5, with TRBD1 identical over 9 bases. The germline V gene has CDR1 LGHDT and CDR2 YNNKEL (reference sequence). This CDR3 has 14 amino acids. J lost 12 bases, V lost 4 bases, and 12 bases had no gene match. CDR3 coding DNA: TGTGCCAGCAGCCGCTACCGGGACAGGGTCGAGGAGTACTTC. Its translation: CASSRYRDRVEEYF.